The clone carrying this T cell receptor beta chain has a count of ten or more. What it binds is not known. These data come from a study of T-cell reconstitution after alpha-beta-depleted transplantation in children. The authors prepared the TCRbeta library with unique molecular identifiers. MiXCR, run by TCRdb on the PCR reads, gives a single entry per CDR3 protein. The sample consists of 480,000 or so distinct CDR3 sequences, about 10% of them appearing once. This CDR3 spans 16 amino acids. Looked up from germline, CDR1 is MNHEY and CDR2 is SVGAGI. Trimming took off 1 base at V and 8 bases at J, with 15 bases between the two ends. The study, taken as a whole, reports: Surviving recipient T cells and thymic progenitors accounted for the high day-60 TCRbeta diversity observed in some patients. Once a year had passed after transplant, T-cell counts and diversity came mostly from newly produced T cells. Several hundred expanded graft clones reportedly supplied alpha-beta T cells about two months after transplant.

The receptor's source is a child aged 2 to 15 with inherited bone marrow failure, due to receive a stem cell transplant. This material consisted of PBMCs, taken before TCRalphabeta/CD19-depleted stem cell transplant. This rearrangement joins TRBV6-5 to TRBJ1-6, with D perhaps TRBD1 (6 bases). In DNA, the CDR3 is TGTGCCAGCAGTTACTTGGCGCGAACAGGGCATTCACCCCTCCACTTT. It translates to CASSYLARTGHSPLHF.